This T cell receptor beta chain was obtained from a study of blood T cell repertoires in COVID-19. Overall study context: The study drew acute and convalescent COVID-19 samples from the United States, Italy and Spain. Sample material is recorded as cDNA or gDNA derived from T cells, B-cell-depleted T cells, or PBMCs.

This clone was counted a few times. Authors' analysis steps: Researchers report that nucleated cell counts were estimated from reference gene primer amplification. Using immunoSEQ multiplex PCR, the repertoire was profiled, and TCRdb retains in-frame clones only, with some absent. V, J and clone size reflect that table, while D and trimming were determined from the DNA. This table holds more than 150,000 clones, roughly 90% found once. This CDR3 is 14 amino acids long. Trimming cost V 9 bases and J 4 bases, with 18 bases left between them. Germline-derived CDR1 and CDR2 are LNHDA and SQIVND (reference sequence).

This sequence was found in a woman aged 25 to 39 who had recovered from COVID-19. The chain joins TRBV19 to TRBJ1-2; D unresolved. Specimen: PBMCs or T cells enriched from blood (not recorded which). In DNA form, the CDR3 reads TGTGCCAGCCGACTGGAGGGCAGCGGCTATGGCTACACCTTC. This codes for CASRLEGSGYGYTF.